A single T cell receptor beta chain is shown here with its context. The data were taken from a study of OX40 agonist ivuxolimab in advanced cancers. Study overall: The mean age was approximately 56 years, ranging from about 23 to 79, with less than 90% of participants male.

Profiled with immunoSEQ multiplex PCR; TCRdb holds only in-frame clones, not every one. Among about 77,000 clones listed, roughly 88% were seen once. This TCR was recovered from an adult with an advanced solid tumor such as melanoma, head and neck, liver or kidney cancer. This material consisted of CD4+ or CD8+ T cells sorted from blood, taken in a trial of the OX40 agonist ivuxolimab.

CDR3 DNA sequence: TGTGCCAGCAGCTTCCAGGGGGGGCCAGATACGCAGTATTTT. Amino acid sequence: CASSFQGGPDTQYF. The chain combines TRBV14 with TRBJ2-3; the D gene could be TRBD1 or TRBD2 (7 bases each). Germline V lookup: CDR1 SGHDN, CDR2 FVKESK. CDR3 size: 14 residues. Trimming pared 5 bases from V and 4 bases from J, leaving 13 bases between. The full variable domain, with the rest looked up from reference TRBV14 and TRBJ2-3, is EAGVTQFPSHSVIEKGQTVTLRCDPISGHDNLYWYRRVMGKEIKFLLHFVKESKQDESGMPNNRFLAERTGGTYSTLKVQPAELEDSGVYFCASSFQGGPDTQYFGPGTRLTVL.